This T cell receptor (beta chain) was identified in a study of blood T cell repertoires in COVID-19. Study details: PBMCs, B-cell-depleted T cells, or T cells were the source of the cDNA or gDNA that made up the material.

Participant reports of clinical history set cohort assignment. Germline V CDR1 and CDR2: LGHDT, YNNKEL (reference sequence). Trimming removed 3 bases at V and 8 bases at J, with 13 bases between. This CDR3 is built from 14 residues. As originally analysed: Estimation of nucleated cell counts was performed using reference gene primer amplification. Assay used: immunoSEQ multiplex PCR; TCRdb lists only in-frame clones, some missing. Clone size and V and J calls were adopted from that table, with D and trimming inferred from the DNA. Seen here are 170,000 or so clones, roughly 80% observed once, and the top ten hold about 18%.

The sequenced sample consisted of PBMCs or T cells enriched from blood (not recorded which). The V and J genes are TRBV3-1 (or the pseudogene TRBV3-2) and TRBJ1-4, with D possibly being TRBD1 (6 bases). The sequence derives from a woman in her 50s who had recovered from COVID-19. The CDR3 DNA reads TGTGCCAGCAGCCATGGGGGCATTGGGGAAAAACTGTTTTTT. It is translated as CASSHGGIGEKLFF.